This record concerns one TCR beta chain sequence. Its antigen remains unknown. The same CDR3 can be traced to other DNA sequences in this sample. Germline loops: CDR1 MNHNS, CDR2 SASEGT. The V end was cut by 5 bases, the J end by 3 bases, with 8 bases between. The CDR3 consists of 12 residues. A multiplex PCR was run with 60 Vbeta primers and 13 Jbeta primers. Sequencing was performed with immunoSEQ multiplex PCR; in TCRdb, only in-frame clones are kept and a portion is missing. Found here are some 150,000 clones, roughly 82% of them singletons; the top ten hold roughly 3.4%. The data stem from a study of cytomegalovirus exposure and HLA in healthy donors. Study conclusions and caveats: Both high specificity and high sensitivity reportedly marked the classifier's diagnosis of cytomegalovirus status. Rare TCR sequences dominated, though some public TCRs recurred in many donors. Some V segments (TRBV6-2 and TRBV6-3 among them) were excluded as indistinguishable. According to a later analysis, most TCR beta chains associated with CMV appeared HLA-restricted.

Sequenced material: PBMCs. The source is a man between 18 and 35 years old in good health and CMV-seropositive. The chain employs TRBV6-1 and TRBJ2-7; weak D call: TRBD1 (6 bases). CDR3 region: CASSLDSYEQYF. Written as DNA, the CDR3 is TGTGCCAGCAGTCTGGACAGCTACGAGCAGTACTTC.